Listed below are T cell receptor beta chains from one sample, sequenced in a study of blood T cell repertoires in COVID-19. Sequencing was performed with immunoSEQ multiplex PCR; in TCRdb, only in-frame clones are kept and a portion is missing. Counted here are around 260,000 clones, roughly nine tenths occurring once; the ten biggest clones make up under 4.5%. Sequences were obtained from peripheral blood. All receptors come from a man aged 60-69 years who had recovered from COVID-19. Both conserved end residues are part of each CDR3. The order of the fields is V gene, D gene, J gene, clone size, CDR3 DNA, CDR3 protein. D genes are given only for firm matches. Clone size appears in some rows only: once, few, many, or a class for an expanded clone.

v_call: TRBV2
d_call: TRBD1
j_call: TRBJ2-3
clone_size: NA
cdr3_nt: TGTGCCAGCAGGAGGACAGGGGGTCAGGGCACAGATACGCAGTATTTT
cdr3_aa: CASRRTGGQGTDTQYF

v_call: TRBV5-1
d_call: NA
j_call: TRBJ2-6
clone_size: NA
cdr3_nt: TGCGCCAGCAGCTTGGTTAGCCCTGGGGCCAACGTCCTGACTTTC
cdr3_aa: CASSLVSPGANVLTF

v_call: TRBV7-7
d_call: TRBD1
j_call: TRBJ2-2
clone_size: NA
cdr3_nt: TGTGCTAGCAGCACAGGGGTTAGGGGGCGGAACACCGGGGAGCTGTTTTTT
cdr3_aa: CASSTGVRGRNTGELFF

v_call: TRBV14
d_call: NA
j_call: TRBJ2-1
clone_size: NA
cdr3_nt: TGTGCCAGCAGCCAAGACTTAGGACAGATTTACAATGAGCAGTTCTTC
cdr3_aa: CASSQDLGQIYNEQFF

v_call: TRBV2
d_call: NA
j_call: TRBJ1-1
clone_size: once
cdr3_nt: TGTGCCAGCAGTGTAATAGGAGGGACGGAAGCTTTCTTT
cdr3_aa: CASSVIGGTEAFF

v_call: TRBV4-2
d_call: TRBD1
j_call: TRBJ2-3
clone_size: NA
cdr3_nt: TGTGCCAGCAGCCAACACATGACAGGGACAGATACGCAGTATTTT
cdr3_aa: CASSQHMTGTDTQYF

v_call: TRBV6-6
d_call: NA
j_call: TRBJ2-3
clone_size: NA
cdr3_nt: TGTGCCAGCAGCCGGGACTCCCCAGATACGCAGTATTTT
cdr3_aa: CASSRDSPDTQYF

v_call: TRBV5-1
d_call: NA
j_call: TRBJ2-5
clone_size: NA
cdr3_nt: TGCGCCAGCACCCGGGGGGCAGTACAAGAGACCCAGTACTTC
cdr3_aa: CASTRGAVQETQYF

v_call: TRBV19
d_call: TRBD1
j_call: TRBJ2-3
clone_size: NA
cdr3_nt: TGTGCCAGTAGCGCCGGACAGGGGGCCGGCACAGATACGCAGTATTTT
cdr3_aa: CASSAGQGAGTDTQYF

v_call: TRBV13
d_call: TRBD2
j_call: TRBJ2-3
clone_size: once
cdr3_nt: TGTGCCAGCAGCCTGGGACTAGGTGCCACAGATACGCAGTATTTT
cdr3_aa: CASSLGLGATDTQYF

v_call: TRBV27
d_call: NA
j_call: TRBJ1-5
clone_size: NA
cdr3_nt: TGTGCCAGCAGTTTATCGCCCGTGCGGGATCAGCCCCAGCATTTT
cdr3_aa: CASSLSPVRDQPQHF

v_call: TRBV2
d_call: TRBD1
j_call: TRBJ1-5
clone_size: NA
cdr3_nt: TGTGCCAGCAGTGCCCGGGACAGGGACAATCAGCCCCAGCATTTT
cdr3_aa: CASSARDRDNQPQHF

v_call: TRBV19
d_call: TRBD1
j_call: TRBJ1-5
clone_size: NA
cdr3_nt: TGTGCCAGTAGTACCGGGACAGGGGGTGGCCAGCCCCAGCATTTT
cdr3_aa: CASSTGTGGGQPQHF

v_call: TRBV5-5
d_call: TRBD1
j_call: TRBJ2-3
clone_size: NA
cdr3_nt: TGTGCCAGCAGCTTGGTTAGGACAGGGACGGATACGCAGTATTTT
cdr3_aa: CASSLVRTGTDTQYF

v_call: TRBV4-1
d_call: NA
j_call: TRBJ1-6
clone_size: few
cdr3_nt: TGCGCCAGCAGCCAAACAGGGATGCGGGATTCACCCCTCCACTTT
cdr3_aa: CASSQTGMRDSPLHF

v_call: TRBV9
d_call: NA
j_call: TRBJ1-2
clone_size: NA
cdr3_nt: TGTGCCAGCAGCAGCAATAACTATGGCTACACCTTC
cdr3_aa: CASSSNNYGYTF

v_call: TRBV28
d_call: NA
j_call: TRBJ1-6
clone_size: NA
cdr3_nt: TGTGCCAGCAGTTCGTCCCGTCTGACACTCCACTTT
cdr3_aa: CASSSSRLTLHF

v_call: TRBV30
d_call: TRBD1
j_call: TRBJ1-4
clone_size: NA
cdr3_nt: TGTGCCTGGAGTGCAACAGGGGGCACTAATGAAAAACTGTTTTTT
cdr3_aa: CAWSATGGTNEKLFF

v_call: TRBV4-2
d_call: TRBD2
j_call: TRBJ2-3
clone_size: NA
cdr3_nt: TGTGCCAGCAGCCAAGAACACCAGGGACTAGTCGTCACAGATACGCAGTATTTT
cdr3_aa: CASSQEHQGLVVTDTQYF

v_call: TRBV3-1/TRBV3-2
d_call: TRBD1
j_call: TRBJ2-3
clone_size: NA
cdr3_nt: TGTGCCAGCAGCCAAGAAAGGGGGCTTAGCACAGATACGCAGTATTTT
cdr3_aa: CASSQERGLSTDTQYF

v_call: TRBV7-2
d_call: NA
j_call: TRBJ2-7
clone_size: NA
cdr3_nt: TGTGCCAGCAGCTTTCTCAGCTCCTACGAGCAGTACTTC
cdr3_aa: CASSFLSSYEQYF

v_call: TRBV29-1
d_call: NA
j_call: TRBJ1-3
clone_size: few
cdr3_nt: TGCAGCGTTGACCTAACAGGGAATTCTAACACCATATATTTT
cdr3_aa: CSVDLTGNSNTIYF

v_call: TRBV15
d_call: NA
j_call: TRBJ2-7
clone_size: once
cdr3_nt: TGTGCCACCAGCCCTACCCGTTCCTACGAGCAGTACTTC
cdr3_aa: CATSPTRSYEQYF

v_call: TRBV29-1
d_call: NA
j_call: TRBJ2-2
clone_size: NA
cdr3_nt: TGCAGCGTTCTAGTCAACCCGAACACCGGGGAGCTGTTTTTT
cdr3_aa: CSVLVNPNTGELFF

v_call: TRBV6-5
d_call: TRBD1
j_call: TRBJ1-2
clone_size: NA
cdr3_nt: TGTGCCAGCACTCAGACAGGGAAGAGCTACACCTTC
cdr3_aa: CASTQTGKSYTF

v_call: TRBV29-1
d_call: NA
j_call: TRBJ2-3
clone_size: NA
cdr3_nt: TGCAGCGTTGAAGGGTCGGCGACAGTAGAAGGAGATACGCAGTATTTT
cdr3_aa: CSVEGSATVEGDTQYF

v_call: TRBV27
d_call: NA
j_call: TRBJ1-5
clone_size: NA
cdr3_nt: TGTGCCAGCAGTTTACAGGGGCCAGGGCAGCCCCAGCATTTT
cdr3_aa: CASSLQGPGQPQHF

v_call: TRBV5-1
d_call: NA
j_call: TRBJ1-5
clone_size: NA
cdr3_nt: TGCGCCAGCAGCCCCGCCGGAGGGAGAAATCAGCCCCAGCATTTT
cdr3_aa: CASSPAGGRNQPQHF

v_call: TRBV5-4
d_call: NA
j_call: TRBJ1-1
clone_size: NA
cdr3_nt: TGTGCCAGCAGCTTGTCCCTAGGTGAAGCTTTCTTT
cdr3_aa: CASSLSLGEAFF

v_call: TRBV6-8
d_call: NA
j_call: TRBJ1-1
clone_size: NA
cdr3_nt: TGTGCCAGCAGTTACTCGAGTAAGTCTTTCTTT
cdr3_aa: CASSYSSKSFF

v_call: TRBV7-9
d_call: TRBD1
j_call: TRBJ2-7
clone_size: NA
cdr3_nt: TGTGCCAGCAGCTTCTCCGGGACAGGTGTTAACGAGCAGTACTTC
cdr3_aa: CASSFSGTGVNEQYF

v_call: TRBV29-1
d_call: TRBD1
j_call: TRBJ1-4
clone_size: NA
cdr3_nt: TGCAGCGCCTCCGGGACAGCTAATGAAAAACTGTTTTTT
cdr3_aa: CSASGTANEKLFF

v_call: TRBV5-4
d_call: TRBD2
j_call: TRBJ2-3
clone_size: NA
cdr3_nt: TGTGCCAGCAGCCTTAGCGGGAGGGGCACAGATACGCAGTATTTT
cdr3_aa: CASSLSGRGTDTQYF

v_call: TRBV11-3
d_call: NA
j_call: TRBJ1-1
clone_size: NA
cdr3_nt: TGTGCCAGCAGCTTAGATCGTGGCGGTGAAGCTTTCTTT
cdr3_aa: CASSLDRGGEAFF

v_call: TRBV2
d_call: NA
j_call: TRBJ1-5
clone_size: NA
cdr3_nt: TGTGCCAGCAGTCCCGACAGGCCGGGCAATCAGCCCCAGCATTTT
cdr3_aa: CASSPDRPGNQPQHF

v_call: TRBV11-2
d_call: NA
j_call: TRBJ2-6
clone_size: NA
cdr3_nt: TGTGCCAGCAGCTTATTTCCGGGTACGGCCAACGTCCTGACTTTC
cdr3_aa: CASSLFPGTANVLTF

v_call: TRBV7-3
d_call: NA
j_call: TRBJ2-1
clone_size: NA
cdr3_nt: TGTGCCAGCAGCCTAACTAACTACCCCACCTCCTACAATGAGCAGTTCTTC
cdr3_aa: CASSLTNYPTSYNEQFF

v_call: TRBV19
d_call: TRBD1
j_call: TRBJ1-4
clone_size: NA
cdr3_nt: TGTGCCAGTAGTAACAGGGGAACAACTAATGAAAAACTGTTTTTT
cdr3_aa: CASSNRGTTNEKLFF

v_call: TRBV9
d_call: NA
j_call: TRBJ1-1
clone_size: NA
cdr3_nt: TGTGCCAGCAGCGTAGAAACAGGGCCCAAACCGGCTTTCTTT
cdr3_aa: CASSVETGPKPAFF

v_call: TRBV4-2
d_call: TRBD2
j_call: TRBJ2-3
clone_size: NA
cdr3_nt: TGTGCCAGCAGCCGAGCTAGCGGGGGGGCTGATACGCAGTATTTT
cdr3_aa: CASSRASGGADTQYF

v_call: TRBV5-8
d_call: NA
j_call: TRBJ2-1
clone_size: NA
cdr3_nt: TGTGCCAGCAGCTTGTCTGGACGGACTTACAATGAGCAGTTCTTC
cdr3_aa: CASSLSGRTYNEQFF

v_call: TRBV5-4
d_call: NA
j_call: TRBJ1-1
clone_size: NA
cdr3_nt: TGTGCCAGCAGCTCCCCGGGAGTGAACACTGAAGCTTTCTTT
cdr3_aa: CASSSPGVNTEAFF

v_call: TRBV30
d_call: NA
j_call: TRBJ2-7
clone_size: NA
cdr3_nt: TGTGCCTGGAGGAAGCCCGGGACAACCTACGAGCAGTACTTC
cdr3_aa: CAWRKPGTTYEQYF

v_call: TRBV9
d_call: NA
j_call: TRBJ1-1
clone_size: NA
cdr3_nt: TGTGCCAGCAGCGTAGGAGGTTCCACTGAAGCTTTCTTT
cdr3_aa: CASSVGGSTEAFF

v_call: TRBV5-6
d_call: TRBD1
j_call: TRBJ1-2
clone_size: NA
cdr3_nt: TGTGCCAGCAGCCGGGACAGACGCCCGGGAGGCTACACCTTC
cdr3_aa: CASSRDRRPGGYTF

v_call: TRBV11-2
d_call: TRBD2
j_call: TRBJ2-7
clone_size: NA
cdr3_nt: TGTGCCAGCAGCTCTAAACCCAGACTAGCGGGATCCTACGAGCAGTACTTC
cdr3_aa: CASSSKPRLAGSYEQYF

v_call: TRBV24-1
d_call: NA
j_call: TRBJ2-1
clone_size: few
cdr3_nt: TGTGCCACCAGGAGGGGGGGTGAGCAGTTCTTC
cdr3_aa: CATRRGGEQFF

v_call: TRBV7-2
d_call: TRBD2
j_call: TRBJ2-2
clone_size: NA
cdr3_nt: TGTGCCAGCAGCCCGGGACTAGCGGGGGGTACCGGGGAGCTGTTTTTT
cdr3_aa: CASSPGLAGGTGELFF

v_call: TRBV7-3
d_call: NA
j_call: TRBJ1-2
clone_size: NA
cdr3_nt: TGTAAGTCAGTCTATGGCTACACCTTC
cdr3_aa: CKSVYGYTF

v_call: TRBV6-5
d_call: TRBD1
j_call: TRBJ2-5
clone_size: NA
cdr3_nt: TGTGCCAGCAGTTACGGGACAGGGTTGGAGACCCAGTACTTC
cdr3_aa: CASSYGTGLETQYF

v_call: TRBV5-3
d_call: TRBD1
j_call: TRBJ1-1
clone_size: NA
cdr3_nt: TGTGCCAGAAGCCATGGACCAGCTAAGCCCGGTAACAGGGGAAGTGGCATGAACACTGAAGCTTTCTTT
cdr3_aa: CARSHGPAKPGNRGSGMNTEAFF

v_call: TRBV25-1
d_call: NA
j_call: TRBJ2-2
clone_size: NA
cdr3_nt: TGTGCCAGCAGTGCACCTACAGGGCCCTACACCGGGGAGCTGTTTTTT
cdr3_aa: CASSAPTGPYTGELFF

v_call: TRBV6-1
d_call: NA
j_call: TRBJ2-7
clone_size: NA
cdr3_nt: TGTGCCAGCAGTGAAGATCTATATACCTACGAGCAGTACTTC
cdr3_aa: CASSEDLYTYEQYF

v_call: TRBV23-1
d_call: NA
j_call: TRBJ2-7
clone_size: NA
cdr3_nt: TGCGCCAGCAGTCAATCTAAATTCCCCTCCTACGAGCAGTACTTC
cdr3_aa: CASSQSKFPSYEQYF